Below are 8 T cell receptor beta chains sequenced from a single sample in a study of T cells in Graves' hyperthyroidism and ophthalmopathy. Amplification of TCR beta CDR3 regions was performed using RNA transcripts as template. Initially, a first-round RT-PCR of the TCR CDR3 employed the HTBI primer set. TCRdb itself ran the multiplex PCR reads through MiXCR, one entry per CDR3 protein. The sample lists under 650,000 distinct CDR3 sequences, about a sixth occurring once. The sample comprised blood. Receptor source: a woman in her thirties with Graves' hyperthyroidism.

This clonotype was picked up many times. This chain links TRBV7-2 with TRBJ2-1; 8 bases agree with TRBD2. V trimming: 5 bases; J trimming: 0 bases; junction bases outside the gene matches: 0. Germline V gene sequence: CDR1 SGHTA, CDR2 FQGNSA. The CDR3 has 14 residues. CDR3 region: CASSRGGSYNEQFF. CDR3 coding DNA: TGTGCCAGCAGCCGGGGGGGCTCCTACAATGAGCAGTTCTTC.

Ten or more counts support this clonotype. J is TRBJ2-7 and V is TRBV20-1, with a weak D call TRBD2 (5 bases). V lost 0 bases to trimming and J lost 1 base, with 13 bases between them. The CDR3 runs to 15 residues. CDR1 DFQATT and CDR2 SNEGSKA come from the germline V gene (reference sequence). This CDR3 reads CSARDREGRSYEQYF. Here the CDR3 DNA reads TGCAGTGCTAGAGATCGGGAAGGCCGGTCCTACGAGCAGTACTTC.

This clonotype was recorded at least ten times. This sequence joins TRBV29-1 and TRBJ1-1, with 7 bases fitting TRBD1. CDR1 is SQVTM and CDR2 is ANQGSEA in the germline V gene. The CDR3 is 13 amino acids. V was clipped by 5 bases and J by 1 base; unmatched bases: 4. Here the CDR3 reads CSVKRQGNTEAFF. The CDR3 bases are TGCAGCGTTAAACGACAGGGGAACACTGAAGCTTTCTTT.

This clonotype was picked up many times. CDR3 in DNA: TGTGCCAGCAGCCCTAGCGGGAGTAGGAAAGAGACCCAGTACTTC. This codes for CASSPSGSRKETQYF. The V call is TRBV7-2, the J call TRBJ2-5, with 10 bases aligning to TRBD2. V lost 5 bases and J lost 3; bases outside the gene matches: 6. Per germline, CDR1 SGHTA and CDR2 FQGNSA. The CDR3 consists of 15 residues. The variable domain in full, completed from reference TRBV7-2 and TRBJ2-5, reads GAGVSQSPSNKVTEKGKDVELRCDPISGHTALYWYRQSLGQGLEFLIYFQGNSAPDKSGLPSDRFSAERTGGSVSTLTIQRTQQEDSAVYLCASSPSGSRKETQYFGPGTRLLVL.

This clonotype was seen many times. This chain connects TRBV11-2 to TRBJ2-1; 12 positions agree with TRBD2. V lost 1 base to trimming and J lost 4 bases; unmatched junction nucleotides: 5. From germline, CDR1 is SGHAT and CDR2 FQNNGV. The CDR3 spans 17 residues. CDR3 sequence: CASSLAAGTSGYNEQFF. DNA of the CDR3: TGTGCCAGCAGCTTAGCAGCCGGGACTAGCGGGTACAATGAGCAGTTCTTC.

CDR3 bases: TGTGCCAGCAGCTTGTTGGGGGGAGACCTCTACGAGCAGTACTTC. It is translated as CASSLLGGDLYEQYF. The gene calls are TRBV5-6 and TRBJ2-7, with D perhaps matching TRBD2 (6 bases). Between the trimmed V and J ends, which lost 1 base and 3 bases, there was a span of 14 bases. Germline CDR1 SGHDT, CDR2 YYEEEE. This CDR3 comprises 15 residues.

This rearrangement joins TRBV6-5 to TRBJ2-2; 13 positions agree with TRBD2. V lost 5 bases to trimming and J lost 4 bases; unmatched junction nucleotides: 4. Germline-derived CDR1 and CDR2 are MNHEY and SVGAGI. The CDR3 runs 16 residues. CDR3 in amino acids: CASSNGLAGATGELFF. The CDR3 DNA follows: TGTGCCAGCAGTAACGGACTAGCGGGAGCCACCGGGGAGCTGTTTTTT.

The table lists this clonotype with many counts. The chain links TRBV18 to TRBJ1-4; unclear D gene. Looked up from germline, CDR1 is KGHSH and CDR2 is LQKENI. The CDR3 covers 11 residues. V was cut by 3 bases and J by 6 bases, with 2 bases left in between. This CDR3 reads CASSPDEKLFF. CDR3 DNA: TGTGCCAGCTCACCGGATGAAAAACTGTTTTTT. Together with reference TRBV18 and TRBJ1-4, the CDR3 gives the full variable domain: NAGVMQNPRHLVRRRGQEARLRCSPMKGHSHVYWYRQLPEEGLKFMVYLQKENIIDESGMPKERFSAEFPKEGPSILRIQQVVRGDSAAYFCASSPDEKLFFGSGTQLSVL.